The T cell receptor beta chain under discussion was sequenced for a study of blood T cell repertoires in COVID-19. Data came from immunoSEQ multiplex PCR; TCRdb stores just in-frame clones and leaves some out. The sample yields fewer than 350,000 clones, 89% seen once. Participant-given clinical history determined each cohort assignment. Donors in Cohort 3 counted as recovered after two negative PCRs, clearance, or symptom resolution. The source is a man between 60 and 75 years old who had recovered from COVID-19. Sequenced: PBMCs or T cells enriched from blood (not recorded which).

This chain's CDR3 is CAWSPQARTEDGYTF. CDR3 DNA sequence: TGTGCCTGGAGTCCACAGGCCCGGACAGAGGATGGCTACACCTTC. The V and J genes are TRBV30 and TRBJ1-2; tentative D call: TRBD1 (6 bases). V lost 2 bases to trimming and J lost 6 bases, with 19 bases between them. The CDR3 consists of 15 residues. CDR1 and CDR2 (germline): GTSNPN, SVGIG (reference sequence). Using reference TRBV30 and TRBJ1-2 for the parts outside the CDR3, the full variable domain is SQTIHQWPATLVQPVGSPLSLECTVEGTSNPNLYWYRQAAGRGLQLLFYSVGIGQISSEVPQNLSASRPQDRQFILSSKKLLLSDSGFYLCAWSPQARTEDGYTFGSGTRLTVV.